Given below is one T cell receptor beta chain in context. Its antigen is undetermined. The data are from a study of Ad26.COV2.S vaccination and SARS-CoV-2 variants. Study-wide context: Donor was assigned to the Ad26.COV2.S arm of trial COV1001.

Study-level results: Spike-specific TCR breadth was greater after Ad26.COV2.S than placebo.

The sample's treatment: 19 received Ad26.COV2.S at low or high dose, single or two shots; 5 received placebo; per-sample allocation not given. Sampling was performed 63 days after the first vaccine or placebo injection. The table came from immunoSEQ multiplex PCR; TCRdb's copy has only in-frame clones and leaves some out. The sample carries some 320,000 clones, 70% to 90% recorded once. The sequencing used peripheral blood, collected in a trial of Ad26.COV2.S vaccine versus placebo. This TCR derives from a person between 18 and 59 years old who received the Ad26.COV2.S COVID-19 vaccine or a placebo.

CDR3 amino acids: CASSESGTGYGYTF. CDR3 bases: TGCGCCAGCAGTGAGTCAGGGACGGGCTATGGCTACACCTTC. This sequence joins TRBV10-2 and TRBJ1-2; weak D call: TRBD1 (5 bases). This CDR3 spans 14 amino acids. Germline CDR1 WSHSY, CDR2 SAAADI. Deletions cut 0 bases from V and 4 bases from J, with 9 bases between.